This T cell receptor beta chain was documented in a study of blood T cell repertoires in COVID-19. TCRdb's copy holds only in-frame clones and misses some; the assay was immunoSEQ multiplex PCR. The table has some 150,000 clones, less than 90% seen once. This clone was recorded a few times. V lost 2 bases and J lost 0; bases outside the gene matches: 1. CDR3 size: 15 residues. Germline CDR1 MNHEY, CDR2 SVGAGI. The sequencing sample was made of PBMCs or T cells enriched from blood (not recorded which). The TCR comes from a woman in her 50s who had been exposed to COVID-19. This chain links TRBV6-5 with TRBJ2-7; the match to TRBD1 covers 10 bases. The CDR3 spells CASSYGTGVSYEQYF. CDR3 DNA sequence: TGTGCCAGCAGTTACGGGACAGGGGTCTCCTACGAGCAGTACTTC.